Shown below are 27 T cell receptor beta chains from a single sample sequenced in a study of blood T cell repertoires in COVID-19. The assay was immunoSEQ multiplex PCR, and TCRdb's table has in-frame clones only and misses some. This sample yields tens of thousands of clones, of which roughly 85% are seen a single time; under 20% belongs to the top ten. Material: peripheral blood. The receptor source for this set is a woman aged 55-70 years with active COVID-19.

This chain links TRBV30 with TRBJ1-2; 9 bases are a match to TRBD1. The CDR3 has 12 residues. J lost 9 bases, V lost 2 bases, and 4 bases had no gene match. Germline V lookup: CDR1 GTSNPN, CDR2 SVGIG (reference sequence). CDR3 sequence: CAWSSGTGSYTF. The CDR3 bases are TGTGCCTGGAGTTCCGGGACAGGGAGCTACACCTTC.

V gene TRBV24-1 combines with J gene TRBJ2-5, with TRBD2 identical over 7 bases. Trimming at V came to 4 bases and at J to 1 base, leaving 5 bases not matched to a gene. The CDR3 runs 15 residues. Germline V lookup: CDR1 KGHDR, CDR2 SFDVKD. In DNA, the CDR3 is TGTGCCACCAGTGACCACGCTAGCGGCCAAGAGACCCAGTACTTC. Amino acid sequence: CATSDHASGQETQYF.

The genes are TRBV4-1 and TRBJ2-5, with 7 bases fitting TRBD1. The CDR3 is 14 amino acids. Trimming at V came to 4 bases and at J to 4 bases, leaving 6 bases not matched to a gene. Germline V gives CDR1 MGHRA, CDR2 YSYEKL. The CDR3 DNA reads as TGCGCCAGCAGCCGTGAGGGGGCTCGAGAGACCCAGTACTTC. Its translation: CASSREGARETQYF.

The chain couples TRBV11-2 to TRBJ2-2; tentative D call: TRBD1 (7 bases). This CDR3 contains 15 residues. Trimming cost V 1 base and J 7 bases, with 13 bases left between them. Germline V gene data show CDR1 as SGHAT and CDR2 as FQNNGV. CDR3 loop: CASSLGRGTGGELFF. DNA of the CDR3: TGTGCCAGCAGCTTAGGCAGGGGGACTGGCGGGGAGCTGTTTTTT.

V is TRBV12-3 or TRBV12-4 and J is TRBJ2-7; 8 positions agree with TRBD2. CDR3 size: 13 residues. V lost 4 bases, J lost 2 bases, and 1 base stayed unmatched. The CDR3 bases are TGTGCCAGCAGTTATAGCGGGACCTACGAGCAGTACTTC. Its protein product is CASSYSGTYEQYF.

This clone was detected only a few times. The rearrangement joins TRBV3-1 (or the pseudogene TRBV3-2) to TRBJ1-5; a possible D gene is TRBD1 (5 bases). CDR3 length equals 13 residues. Germline V CDR1 and CDR2: LGHDT, YNNKEL (reference sequence). Trimming cost V 4 bases and J 7 bases, with 11 bases left between them. The CDR3 region is CASSPSREQPQHF. The CDR3 region has the DNA TGTGCCAGCAGCCCATCCAGGGAACAGCCCCAGCATTTT.

The chain links TRBV4-1 to TRBJ2-7; the match to TRBD2 covers 11 bases. Germline V gives CDR1 MGHRA, CDR2 YSYEKL. V lost 0 bases to trimming and J lost 2 bases; unmatched junction nucleotides: 0. This CDR3 contains 15 residues. The CDR3 region has the DNA TGCGCCAGCAGCCAAGAGGGACTAGCGGCCTACGAGCAGTACTTC. As protein: CASSQEGLAAYEQYF.

The J gene is TRBJ2-5, the V gene TRBV7-2; D gene ambiguous. From germline, CDR1 is SGHTA and CDR2 FQGNSA. The CDR3 runs 13 residues. The V gene lost 4 bases and the J gene lost 4 bases, with 10 bases spanning the gap. The CDR3 DNA reads TGTGCCAGCAGCTCACACCGCTCAGAGACCCAGTACTTC. Translated, it gives CASSSHRSETQYF. Full variable domain (missing parts from reference TRBV7-2 and TRBJ2-5): GAGVSQSPSNKVTEKGKDVELRCDPISGHTALYWYRQSLGQGLEFLIYFQGNSAPDKSGLPSDRFSAERTGGSVSTLTIQRTQQEDSAVYLCASSSHRSETQYFGPGTRLLVL.

The gene calls are TRBV5-6 and TRBJ1-2; D is possibly TRBD1 (5 bases). In germline, CDR1 is SGHDT, CDR2 YYEEEE. Trimming left V 0 bases short and J 0 bases short, with 12 bases between. The CDR3 runs to 16 residues. The CDR3 spells CASSLGQRSSNYGYTF. The CDR3 coding sequence is TGTGCCAGCAGCTTGGGACAGCGATCCTCTAACTATGGCTACACCTTC.

The chain couples TRBV9 to TRBJ2-5; 7 bases are shared with TRBD1. Germline-derived CDR1 and CDR2 are SGDLS and YYNGEE. The CDR3 spans 15 residues. V lost 3 bases and J lost 5; bases outside the gene matches: 10. The CDR3: CASSASGGVFETQYF. The CDR3 DNA sequence: TGTGCCAGCAGCGCCTCAGGGGGTGTCTTTGAGACCCAGTACTTC.

The CDR3 DNA reads TGTGCCAGCAGCTTAGACAGGGCGGATGAGCAGTTCTTC. As protein: CASSLDRADEQFF. The chain links TRBV7-2 to TRBJ2-1; TRBD1 might be the D (6 bases). Trimming cost V 1 base and J 8 bases, with 9 bases left between them. Germline assignment: CDR1 SGHTA and CDR2 FQGNSA. This CDR3 has 13 residues.

The V call is TRBV1, the J call TRBJ1-4; the D call of TRBD1 is as the table states it, not checked on the DNA. TRBV1 is given as a pseudogene. CDR3 length: 15 residues. In nucleotides, the CDR3 is TGCACCAGCAGCCAAATACAGGGCGCAGGTGAAAAACTGTTTTTT. The encoded protein is CTSSQIQGAGEKLFF.

The genes are TRBV30 and TRBJ2-3; the match to TRBD2 covers 11 bases. CDR3 size: 14 residues. Germline V lookup: CDR1 GTSNPN, CDR2 SVGIG (reference sequence). V shed 5 bases and J 4 bases; nucleotides not matched to a gene: 5. CDR3 loop: CAWSLAGGADTQYF. The CDR3 DNA follows: TGTGCCTGGTCCCTAGCGGGGGGTGCAGATACGCAGTATTTT. Using reference TRBV30 and TRBJ2-3 for the parts outside the CDR3, the full variable domain is SQTIHQWPATLVQPVGSPLSLECTVEGTSNPNLYWYRQAAGRGLQLLFYSVGIGQISSEVPQNLSASRPQDRQFILSSKKLLLSDSGFYLCAWSLAGGADTQYFGPGTRLTVL.

The chain joins TRBV9 to TRBJ1-2; 9 bases line up with TRBD1. CDR3 size: 15 residues. The trim removed 0 bases at V and 4 bases at J, leaving 4 bases unmatched. Germline V gives CDR1 SGDLS, CDR2 YYNGEE. The CDR3 coding sequence is TGTGCCAGCAGCGTAGACGGACAGGGGATCTATGGCTACACCTTC. Translation: CASSVDGQGIYGYTF. The full variable domain, rest sourced from reference TRBV9 and TRBJ1-2, is DSGVTQTPKHLITATGQRVTLRCSPRSGDLSVYWYQQSLDQGLQFLIQYYNGEERAKGNILERFSAQQFPDLHSELNLSSLELGDSALYFCASSVDGQGIYGYTFGSGTRLTVV.

This rearrangement joins TRBV5-6 to TRBJ1-1, with TRBD1 as a possible D gene (5 bases). Trimming removed 4 bases from V and 5 bases from J, with 9 bases in between. The CDR3 totals 12 residues. The germline V gene has CDR1 SGHDT and CDR2 YYEEEE. CDR3 amino acids: CASSGGETEAFF. CDR3 bases: TGTGCCAGCAGCGGAGGGGAAACTGAAGCTTTCTTT.

The J gene is TRBJ2-3, the V gene TRBV13; TRBD2 aligns across 9 bases. Germline lookup yields CDR1 PRHDT and CDR2 FYEKMQ (reference sequence). After removal of 5 bases from V and 3 bases from J, the junction contained 9 bases not matched to a gene. The CDR3 runs to 16 residues. DNA of the CDR3: TGTGCCAGCAGCACTGGGACTAGCTTGAGGACAGATACGCAGTATTTT. This sequence encodes CASSTGTSLRTDTQYF.

V and J are TRBV5-6 and TRBJ2-3; D perhaps matches TRBD1 (7 bases). Germline V gene sequence: CDR1 SGHDT, CDR2 YYEEEE. The CDR3 runs to 16 residues. Trimming took off 0 bases at V and 4 bases at J, with 15 bases between the two ends. The CDR3 protein is CASSLEVTGRSDTQYF. The CDR3 nucleotides read TGTGCCAGCAGCTTGGAGGTGACAGGGAGGTCAGATACGCAGTATTTT.

This chain joins TRBV10-3 and TRBJ1-4, with D perhaps TRBD1 (5 bases). The CDR3 is 15 residues long. The germline gives CDR1 ENHRY, CDR2 SYGVKD. V dropped 7 bases and J dropped 0 bases, with 12 bases sitting between them. CDR3 sequence reads: CAIKGGAATNEKLFF. As DNA, the CDR3 is TGTGCCATCAAGGGCGGGGCAGCAACTAATGAAAAACTGTTTTTT.

This clone was counted a few times. The chain has TRBV5-5 and TRBJ2-2, with a tentative D call TRBD1 (6 bases). The length of the CDR3 is 20 residues. Trimming left V 4 bases short and J 0 bases short, with 25 bases between. Germline CDR1 and CDR2: SGHKS and YYEKEE (reference sequence). This CDR3 reads CASSANQVYGTHSNTGELFF. The CDR3 nucleotides are TGTGCCAGCAGCGCTAACCAGGTGTACGGGACACACTCGAACACCGGGGAGCTGTTTTTT.

The chain joins TRBV2 to TRBJ2-7; D not resolved. This CDR3 contains 14 residues. Germline values: CDR1 SNHLY, CDR2 FYNNEI. V was pared by 7 bases and J by 3 bases, with 16 bases between. CDR3 in amino acids: CASKLSVPNYEQYF. CDR3 DNA sequence: TGTGCCAGCAAACTCTCGGTTCCCAACTACGAGCAGTACTTC.

This chain links TRBV5-1 with TRBJ2-7; 8 bases are a match to TRBD1. V shed 6 bases and J 6 bases; nucleotides not matched to a gene: 8. The CDR3 loop spans 13 amino acids. Germline V gene lookup returns CDR1 SGHRS and CDR2 YFSETQ. In DNA form, the CDR3 reads TGCGCCAGCACCAGGACAGGGACGGGCGAGCAGTACTTC. This sequence encodes CASTRTGTGEQYF.

The chain is built from TRBV28 and TRBJ2-3; a possible D gene is TRBD1 (6 bases). Trimming pared 3 bases from V and 4 bases from J, leaving 14 bases between. The CDR3 has 15 residues. Germline values: CDR1 MDHEN, CDR2 SYDVKM. The CDR3 sequence is CASSFTGSGADTQYF. The CDR3 bases are TGTGCCAGCAGTTTTACAGGGAGTGGCGCAGATACGCAGTATTTT.

This clone was seen once. The chain links TRBV5-3 to TRBJ2-5; TRBD2 matches 7 bases. TRBV5-3 is sorted into the ORF group, with uncertain function. This CDR3 has 16 residues. Trimming cost V 5 bases and J 0 bases; bases outside gene matches: 10. CDR3 DNA sequence: TGTGCCAGAAGAACCCGGGACTACTCCTACCAAGAGACCCAGTACTTC. Translation: CARRTRDYSYQETQYF.

The chain recombines TRBV11-2 with TRBJ2-1; 13 nucleotides agree with TRBD2. Trimming at V came to 5 bases and at J to 7 bases, leaving 5 bases not matched to a gene. The CDR3 extends over 15 amino acids. Germline-derived CDR1 and CDR2 are SGHAT and FQNNGV. The CDR3 spells CASSQLAGGLNEQFF. The DNA of the CDR3 is TGTGCCAGCAGCCAACTAGCGGGAGGGTTGAATGAGCAGTTCTTC.

The V and J genes are TRBV7-9 and TRBJ1-6; D unresolved. Trimming left V 5 bases short and J 5 bases short, with 4 bases between. Per the germline V gene, CDR1 is SEHNR and CDR2 is FQNEAQ (reference sequence). The CDR3 is made up of 12 amino acids. The DNA for the CDR3 is TGTGCCAGCAGCCAAAATAATTCACCCCTCCACTTT. Encoded protein: CASSQNNSPLHF.

The genes are TRBV27 and TRBJ2-1, with 10 bases that match TRBD1. The CDR3 extends over 18 amino acids. Germline V lookup: CDR1 MNHEY, CDR2 SMNVEV (reference sequence). V gave up 4 bases and J gave up 3 bases; unmatched junction bases: 12. This CDR3 is CASSWGGQGLGYYNEQFF. The CDR3, as DNA: TGTGCCAGCAGTTGGGGGGGACAGGGGTTGGGCTACTACAATGAGCAGTTCTTC.

This chain uses TRBV28 with TRBJ1-5, with D perhaps TRBD1 (5 bases). V lost 5 bases and J lost 6, with 14 bases in between. Per germline, CDR1 MDHEN and CDR2 SYDVKM. This CDR3 has 14 residues. The CDR3 reads CASSPAGGGQPQHF. CDR3 sequence (DNA): TGTGCCAGCAGTCCCGCGGGGGGTGGTCAGCCCCAGCATTTT.